This T cell receptor beta chain stems from a study of blood T cell repertoires in COVID-19. As for the study in general: Samples representing acute and convalescent COVID-19 were sourced from the United States, Italy and Spain. T cells, B-cell-depleted T cells, or PBMCs provided the cDNA or gDNA that served as material.

In the authors' workflow: Quantification of nucleated cells was approximated via reference gene primer amplification. Repertoires were generated with immunoSEQ multiplex PCR, while TCRdb's copy carries only in-frame clones and drops some. The V and J calls and clone size were taken over from that table, and D and trimming were inferred from the DNA. The sample yields 150,000 to 200,000 clones, 65% to 85% seen once. Unmatched junction bases numbered 10, after V lost 4 bases and J lost 3 bases. This CDR3 is built from 17 residues. From germline, CDR1 is SEHNR and CDR2 FQNEAQ (reference sequence). The chain combines TRBV7-9 with TRBJ2-1, with TRBD2 matching 9 bases. The clonotype originates from a man aged 60-69 years with active or convalescent COVID-19. The source material was peripheral blood. The CDR3, as DNA: TGTGCCAGCAGCTCCGTGATGGAGACTAGCGGCTACAATGAGCAGTTCTTC. This sequence encodes CASSSVMETSGYNEQFF.